The rows below give T cell receptor beta chains drawn from one sample of a study of T cells after yellow fever vaccination. TCRdb re-derived calls from the 5' RACE reads in MiXCR, one entry per CDR3 protein. The sample lists 300,000 or so distinct CDR3 sequences; around 8.6% were seen once. This specimen was CD4+ T cells sorted from PBMCs, taken 5 days after the yellow fever booster vaccination. The receptors were sampled from a man younger than 35 who received the YFV17D yellow fever vaccine. CDR3s include the opening cysteine and the closing phenylalanine or tryptophan. The D gene is left open where the match is weak. Expanded clones get a size class; other rows say once, few or many, or leave the size out.

d_call | clone_size | j_call | v_call | cdr3_aa | cdr3_nt
NA | medium-sized | TRBJ1-5 | TRBV7-2 | CASSLDDIQPQHF | TGTGCCAGCAGCTTAGACGATATCCAACCCCAGCATTTT
NA | few | TRBJ1-4 | TRBV25-1 | CASSESTGWAREKLFF | TGTGCCAGCAGTGAGTCTACAGGGTGGGCGCGAGAAAAACTGTTTTTT
NA | few | TRBJ2-2 | TRBV7-9 | CASSLGTQNGELFF | TGTGCCAGCAGCTTAGGGACACAAAACGGGGAGCTGTTTTTT
NA | many | TRBJ2-1 | TRBV5-1 | CASCPGKEFNFFSYNEQFF | TGCGCCAGCTGCCCCGGGAAGGAGTTTAATTTTTTCTCCTACAATGAGCAGTTCTTC
NA | few | TRBJ1-2 | TRBV20-1 | CSASDYGYTF | TGCAGTGCTAGCGACTATGGCTACACCTTC
NA | many | TRBJ2-3 | TRBV5-1 | CASSPSGGRDTQYF | TGCGCCAGCAGCCCGTCAGGGGGGAGAGATACGCAGTATTTT
TRBD1 | NA | TRBJ1-4 | TRBV7-2 | CASSQRDRGRSTNEKLFF | TGTGCCAGCAGCCAACGGGACAGGGGGCGAAGCACTAATGAAAAACTGTTTTTT
NA | many | TRBJ2-2 | TRBV5-1 | CATRPSANTGELFF | TGCGCCACCCGTCCTAGCGCGAACACCGGGGAGCTGTTTTTT
NA | NA | TRBJ2-3 | TRBV7-2 | CASNLNRMDTQYF | TGTGCCAGCAACCTAAATCGTATGGATACGCAGTATTTT
TRBD1 | NA | TRBJ1-6 | TRBV5-5 | CASSEGTGHSPLHF | TGTGCCAGCAGCGAAGGGACAGGACATTCACCCCTCCACTTT
NA | NA | TRBJ2-5 | TRBV12-3/TRBV12-4 | CASRLKRGGPALETQYF | TGTGCCAGCAGGCTAAAACGCGGGGGCCCTGCCTTGGAGACCCAGTACTTC
NA | many | TRBJ1-6 | TRBV9 | CASSVEGVIGSPLHF | TGTGCCAGCAGCGTAGAAGGGGTTATCGGTTCACCCCTCCACTTT
NA | few | TRBJ2-2 | TRBV29-1 | CSVVSGNGELFF | TGCAGCGTTGTGTCCGGGAACGGGGAGCTGTTTTTT
NA | few | TRBJ1-4 | TRBV4-2 | CASSHPGRGALVEKLFF | TGTGCCAGCAGCCACCCCGGGAGGGGGGCCTTAGTTGAAAAACTGTTTTTT
NA | many | TRBJ2-3 | TRBV4-2 | CASSQDLSTDTQYF | TGTGCCAGCAGCCAAGACCTTAGCACAGATACGCAGTATTTT
TRBD1 | once | TRBJ1-1 | TRBV20-1 | CSASHRTGQTEAFF | TGCAGTGCTAGTCACCGGACAGGGCAGACTGAAGCTTTCTTT
TRBD2 | few | TRBJ2-3 | TRBV5-5 | CASSPGLAGGSSTDTQYF | TGTGCCAGCAGCCCCGGCCTAGCGGGGGGCTCTAGCACAGATACGCAGTATTTT
NA | many | TRBJ2-1 | TRBV11-2 | CASSWGPNEQFF | TGTGCCAGCAGTTGGGGGCCAAATGAGCAGTTCTTC
NA | few | TRBJ2-3 | TRBV20-1 | CSARGRLAGRGDTQYF | TGCAGTGCTAGAGGACGTCTCGCGGGCCGCGGCGATACGCAGTATTTT
TRBD1 | NA | TRBJ1-1 | TRBV12-3/TRBV12-4 | CASAGQANTEAFF | TGTGCCAGCGCGGGACAGGCGAACACTGAAGCTTTCTTT
NA | NA | TRBJ2-1 | TRBV4-2 | CASSLRISMDEQFF | TGTGCCAGCAGCTTGCGGATTAGTATGGATGAGCAGTTCTTC
NA | many | TRBJ2-2 | TRBV6-1 | CASSEEVNRFWKTGELFF | TGTGCCAGCAGTGAAGAGGTCAACAGGTTTTGGAAAACCGGGGAGCTGTTTTTT
TRBD1 | NA | TRBJ1-2 | TRBV6-6 | CASSSPGRGHGGYTF | TGTGCCAGCAGTTCCCCGGGGAGGGGGCATGGTGGCTACACCTTC
NA | many | TRBJ2-6 | TRBV12-3/TRBV12-4 | CASSGSGANVLTF | TGTGCCAGCAGTGGCTCTGGGGCCAACGTCCTGACTTTC
NA | NA | TRBJ2-4 | TRBV3-1 | CASSQDQAAKNIQYF | TGTGCCAGCAGCCAAGATCAAGCGGCTAAGAACATTCAGTACTTC
TRBD1 | few | TRBJ2-5 | TRBV20-1 | CSARGDRVGETQYF | TGCAGTGCTAGAGGGGACAGGGTGGGGGAGACCCAGTACTTC
TRBD1 | NA | TRBJ2-1 | TRBV10-3 | CAISGKTGAYNEQFF | TGTGCCATCAGTGGCAAGACAGGGGCCTACAATGAGCAGTTCTTC
NA | NA | TRBJ2-2 | TRBV7-2 | CASSSLTKTWTGELFF | TGTGCCAGCAGCTCCCTGACAAAAACATGGACCGGGGAGCTGTTTTTT
NA | NA | TRBJ2-2 | TRBV7-6 | CASSLGRGTRELFF | TGTGCCAGCAGCTTAGGCAGGGGAACACGGGAGCTGTTTTTT
TRBD2 | NA | TRBJ2-3 | TRBV4-2 | CASSQTIAGRTDTQYF | TGTGCCAGCAGCCAGACAATAGCGGGGAGGACAGATACGCAGTATTTT
TRBD2 | NA | TRBJ2-3 | TRBV7-9 | CASSQSGLVGDTQYF | TGTGCCAGCAGCCAATCGGGACTAGTAGGAGATACGCAGTATTTT
NA | NA | TRBJ2-5 | TRBV6-5 | CASSYSWGTEETQYF | TGTGCCAGCAGTTACTCTTGGGGCACTGAGGAGACCCAGTACTTC
NA | few | TRBJ1-5 | TRBV4-1 | CASSQDGAGRGPQHF | TGCGCCAGCAGCCAAGATGGGGCGGGCCGGGGGCCCCAGCATTTT
NA | NA | TRBJ1-4 | TRBV9 | CASSPLPQEKLFF | TGTGCCAGCAGCCCTCTTCCTCAGGAAAAACTGTTTTTT
TRBD1 | NA | TRBJ1-2 | TRBV30 | CALRDGQDYGYTF | TGTGCCCTCCGAGACGGACAGGACTATGGCTACACCTTC
NA | few | TRBJ1-2 | TRBV5-1 | CASSWGAGRDGYTF | TGCGCCAGCAGCTGGGGGGCAGGGAGAGATGGCTACACCTTC
NA | many | TRBJ2-3 | TRBV5-1 | CASSRQGSRSTDTQYF | TGCGCCAGCAGCCGGCAGGGCAGTCGGAGCACAGATACGCAGTATTTT
NA | many | TRBJ1-1 | TRBV7-2 | CASRLEEGAFF | TGTGCCAGCAGGCTCGAAGAGGGGGCTTTCTTT
TRBD2 | NA | TRBJ2-3 | TRBV6-5 | CASSYGLAGGPGDTQYF | TGTGCCAGCAGTTACGGACTAGCGGGGGGGCCCGGAGATACGCAGTATTTT
NA | NA | TRBJ2-5 | TRBV1 | CTSSQACLGEETQYF | TGCACCAGCAGCCAAGCATGCCTAGGGGAAGAGACCCAGTACTTC
TRBD1 | few | TRBJ1-4 | TRBV5-4 | CASSSATGEEKLFF | TGTGCCAGCAGCTCGGCGACAGGGGAGGAAAAACTGTTTTTT
NA | NA | TRBJ1-2 | TRBV12-3/TRBV12-4 | CASSLWGDGGYTF | TGTGCCAGCAGTTTATGGGGAGACGGTGGCTACACCTTC
NA | few | TRBJ2-5 | TRBV7-8 | CASNRVAETQYF | TGTGCCAGCAATAGAGTCGCCGAGACCCAGTACTTC